These 8 T cell receptor beta chains were sequenced from one sample in a study of T cells in Graves' hyperthyroidism and ophthalmopathy. Amplification yielded TCR beta CDR3 regions, with RNA transcripts as the source. A first-round RT-PCR of the TCR CDR3 used the HTBI primer set. TCRdb reprocessed the multiplex PCR reads via MiXCR and lists one record per CDR3 protein. The data show about 580,000 distinct CDR3 sequences, around 45% seen once. The sample taken for sequencing was peripheral blood or thyroid tissue (not recorded which). The receptors were sampled from a woman in her late teens or twenties with Graves' hyperthyroidism.

Remarks on this clonotype: The conserved phenylalanine or tryptophan is not found at the CDR3 terminus, so this likely reflects a read error. It is unclear where the CDR3 begins or ends on the DNA, so no DNA is shown, and the CDR3 is as TCRdb lists it. The rearrangement joins TRBV2 to TRBJ1-6. The CDR3 spans 8 amino acids, including both terminal residues. The V gene's germline CDR1 is SNHLY and CDR2 FYNNEI. This CDR3 is CASSGETS.

At least ten counts were recorded for this clonotype. The junction differs from germline at one of its ends, possibly a read error. This chain joins TRBV7-7 and TRBJ1-5; tentative D call: TRBD1 (5 bases). The CDR3 is 17 amino acids. Germline V lookup: CDR1 SSHAT, CDR2 FNYEAQ (reference sequence). CDR3 nucleotides: TGTGCTAGCAGCTCCGGACACGCTTGGGAAAGCAATCAGCCCCAGCATTTT. This gives the protein CASSSGHAWESNQPQHF.

Many counts were recorded for this clonotype. The V and J genes are TRBV20-1 and TRBJ2-7, with 8 bases identical to TRBD2. This CDR3 has 14 amino acids. J lost 0 bases, V lost 5 bases, and 6 bases had no gene match. The germline CDR1 and CDR2 sequences are DFQATT and SNEGSKA (reference sequence). The CDR3 DNA is TGCAGTGCTGATGCCAGCGGGAGCTCCTACGAGCAGTACTTC. Translation: CSADASGSSYEQYF.

This clonotype was detected ten times or more. This chain connects TRBV20-1 to TRBJ2-2; TRBD1 agrees at 8 bases. V dropped 4 bases and J dropped 1; count of bases not matched to a gene: 5. Germline loops: CDR1 DFQATT, CDR2 SNEGSKA (reference sequence). The CDR3 consists of 15 residues. The CDR3 is CSANRQGLNTGELFF. The CDR3 nucleotides are TGCAGTGCTAACCGACAGGGGTTGAACACCGGGGAGCTGTTTTTT.

This clonotype was observed at least ten times. The V gene is TRBV20-1, the J gene TRBJ2-2, with TRBD1 as a possible D gene (5 bases). Trimming stripped 6 bases from V and 5 bases from J, with 10 bases between. This CDR3 has 12 residues. The germline gives CDR1 DFQATT, CDR2 SNEGSKA (reference sequence). The CDR3 nucleotides are TGCAGTGCGGCCCCAGGGACCGGGGAGCTGTTTTTT. Translating gives CSAAPGTGELFF.

This clonotype appeared many times. This rearrangement joins TRBV19 to TRBJ2-2; D may be TRBD1 (6 bases). The germline V and J ends were trimmed by 0 bases and 3 bases, with 8 bases remaining between them. CDR3 length equals 15 residues. Germline V gene data show CDR1 as LNHDA and CDR2 as SQIVND (reference sequence). The CDR3: CASSIEGAYTGELFF. The CDR3 nucleotides read TGTGCCAGTAGTATAGAGGGGGCGTACACCGGGGAGCTGTTTTTT.

This clonotype was counted at least ten times. The CDR3 DNA sequence: TGTGCCAGCAGTGAAGAAAGATCGGGGTATGGAGAGACCCAGTACTTC. Translation: CASSEERSGYGETQYF. The chain joins TRBV6-1 to TRBJ2-5, with D possibly matching TRBD2 (5 bases). Trimming shortened V by 1 base and J by 4 bases, and 16 bases separated the two germline ends. Germline CDR1 is MNHNS and CDR2 is SASEGT. The CDR3 extends over 16 amino acids.

This rearrangement joins TRBV7-8 to TRBJ2-7; 14 nucleotides align to TRBD2. The J call may be faulty, since TRBJ2-1 better matches the DNA end. The CDR3 runs 16 residues. Looked up from germline, CDR1 is SGHVS and CDR2 is FQNEAQ. The CDR3 DNA is TGTGCCAGCAGCTCCAGACTAGCGGGAGGGGGCGATGAGCAGTTCTTC. Protein sequence: CASSSRLAGGGDEQFF.